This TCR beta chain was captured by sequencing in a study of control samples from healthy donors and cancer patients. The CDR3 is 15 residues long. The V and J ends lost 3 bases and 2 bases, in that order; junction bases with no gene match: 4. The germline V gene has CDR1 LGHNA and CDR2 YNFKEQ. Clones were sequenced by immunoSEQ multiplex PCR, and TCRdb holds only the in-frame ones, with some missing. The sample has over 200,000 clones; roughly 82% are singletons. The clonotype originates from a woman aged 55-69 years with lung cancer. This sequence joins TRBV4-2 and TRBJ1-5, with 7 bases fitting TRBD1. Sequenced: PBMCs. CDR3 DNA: TGTGCCAGCAGCCACCAACAGGGGCGCAATCAGCCCCAGCATTTT. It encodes CASSHQQGRNQPQHF.